The sample holds many counts of the clone carrying this TCR beta chain. The CDR3 sequence is 16 residues long. V lost 0 bases to trimming and J lost 0 bases, with 14 bases between them. CDR1 and CDR2 from the germline V gene are GTSNPN and SVGIG (reference sequence). Amplified TCR beta CDR3 regions came from RNA transcripts. RT-PCR in the first round (using the HTBI primer set) targeted the TCR CDR3. TCRdb reprocessed the multiplex PCR reads via MiXCR and lists one record per CDR3 protein. The sample records some 760,000 distinct CDR3 sequences, about 14% being singletons. The data belong to a study of T cells in Graves' hyperthyroidism and ophthalmopathy.

The chain is built from TRBV30 and TRBJ1-2; D call uncertain. This TCR derives from a woman aged 18-29 years with Graves' hyperthyroidism. The material sequenced was blood. CDR3 sequence reads: CAWSVRARIANYGYTF. The CDR3 DNA reads TGTGCCTGGAGTGTAAGGGCCAGGATAGCTAACTATGGCTACACCTTC.